The 7 T cell receptor beta chains listed next were all sequenced from one sample in a study of CD8 T cells in ankylosing spondylitis. TCRdb re-derived calls from the 5' RACE reads in MiXCR, one entry per CDR3 protein. This table has hundreds of thousands of distinct CDR3 sequences, about a quarter appearing once. Sequencing was carried out using blood, either unsorted or a sorted T cell fraction (not recorded which). All receptors come from a male donor with ankylosing spondylitis or in good health (not recorded which).

V is TRBV29-1 and J is TRBJ1-2, with D hard to call. V lost 5 bases to trimming and J lost 2 bases, with 12 bases between them. CDR3 length: 13 residues. From germline, CDR1 is SQVTM and CDR2 ANQGSEA. This CDR3 is CSVLGPLNYGYTF. Here the CDR3 DNA reads TGCAGCGTTCTCGGGCCGCTGAACTATGGCTACACCTTC. The full variable domain, in which reference TRBV29-1 and TRBJ1-2 provide the parts outside the CDR3, is SAVISQKPSRDICQRGTSLTIQCQVDSQVTMMFWYRQQPGQSLTLIATANQGSEATYESGFVIDKFPISRPNLTFSTLTVSNMSPEDSSIYLCSVLGPLNYGYTFGSGTRLTVV.

This clonotype was picked up many times. The chain recombines TRBV12-3 or TRBV12-4 with TRBJ2-2; the D is unclear. Trimming left V 11 bases short and J 1 base short, with 11 bases between. This CDR3 comprises 13 residues. CDR3 bases: TGTGCCTCCACCCGAGGGAACACCGGGGAGCTGTTTTTT. Translation: CASTRGNTGELFF.

Details on this clonotype: This may come from a read error, since a much larger clone is one base off. The V and J genes are TRBV12-3 or TRBV12-4 and TRBJ1-1, with TRBD1 matching 8 bases. The CDR3 has 14 residues. V lost 6 bases to trimming and J lost 1 base; unmatched junction nucleotides: 4. The CDR3 sequence is CASRRGQENTEAFF. The CDR3 DNA sequence: TGTGCCAGCAGACGGGGACAGGAGAACACTGAAGCTTTCTTT.

The chain carries TRBV29-1 and TRBJ2-4; TRBD2 matches 8 bases. The length of the CDR3 is 14 residues. Germline V gene lookup returns CDR1 SQVTM and CDR2 ANQGSEA. The V gene end was trimmed by 4 bases and the J gene end by 10 bases; junction bases not matched to a gene: 12. This chain's CDR3 is CSVALREGSFIQYF. As DNA, the CDR3 is TGCAGCGTTGCTCTCCGGGAGGGCAGTTTTATTCAGTACTTC.

Ten or more counts support this clonotype. CDR3 nucleotides: TGCGCCAGCAGCCAAGACTTAGCTTCCTCCGGGGAGCTGTTTTTT. Translated: CASSQDLASSGELFF. This sequence joins TRBV4-3 and TRBJ2-2; D unresolved. The germline V and J ends were trimmed by 0 bases and 6 bases, with 11 bases remaining between them. This CDR3 is 15 amino acids long. Germline V gene lookup returns CDR1 LGHNA and CDR2 YSLEER.

This clonotype showed up just once. A much more abundant neighbour one base away suggests this may be a read error. The chain joins TRBV29-1 to TRBJ2-5; possible D gene TRBD1, 6 bases. Germline V CDR1 and CDR2: SQVTM, ANQGSEA. This CDR3 is 15 amino acids long. CDR3 sequence reads: CGVDRDGGVQETQYF. The DNA for the CDR3 is TGCGGCGTTGATCGTGATGGGGGCGTCCAAGAGACCCAGTACTTC. Full variable domain (rest looked up from reference TRBV29-1 and TRBJ2-5): SAVISQKPSRDICQRGTSLTIQCQVDSQVTMMFWYRQQPGQSLTLIATANQGSEATYESGFVIDKFPISRPNLTFSTLTVSNMSPEDSSIYLCGVDRDGGVQETQYFGPGTRLLVL.

The J gene is TRBJ2-1, the V gene TRBV20-1, with 13 bases identical to TRBD2. Germline V lookup: CDR1 DFQATT, CDR2 SNEGSKA (reference sequence). CDR3 size: 16 residues. After removal of 4 bases from V and 4 bases from J, the junction contained 7 bases not matched to a gene. The CDR3 reads CSATGLAGVFYNEQFF. The CDR3 DNA follows: TGCAGTGCTACAGGACTAGCGGGAGTTTTTTACAATGAGCAGTTCTTC.